What follows are 12 T cell receptor beta chains derived from one specimen sequenced in a study of shared clonotypes between healthy human individuals. Cells designated naive CD8 were CD45RO-negative and were positively selected for CCR7, with terminally differentiated effector memory CD45RA+ cells excluded. The data were produced by immunoSEQ multiplex PCR, yet TCRdb's version contains in-frame clones alone and is incomplete. The sample includes under 2,000,000 clones, roughly 94% seen only once; the top ten take 1.2%. The sequenced sample was naive CD8+ T cells sorted from blood. The origin of the receptors is a man aged 18 to 30 in good health.

The gene calls are TRBV7-2 and TRBJ1-6; 8 nucleotides agree with TRBD1. Per the germline V gene, CDR1 is SGHTA and CDR2 is FQGNSA. The CDR3 extends over 17 amino acids. Trimming removed 1 base from V and 3 bases from J; junction bases left unmatched: 5. The CDR3 protein is CASSLGVRGLYNSPLHF. The CDR3 nucleotides are TGTGCCAGCAGCTTAGGTGTCAGGGGGCTCTATAATTCACCCCTCCACTTT. Variable domain in full (rest from reference TRBV7-2 and TRBJ1-6): GAGVSQSPSNKVTEKGKDVELRCDPISGHTALYWYRQSLGQGLEFLIYFQGNSAPDKSGLPSDRFSAERTGGSVSTLTIQRTQQEDSAVYLCASSLGVRGLYNSPLHFGNGTRLTVT.

Concerning this clone: The sample holds other DNA sequences that translate to the same CDR3. V gene TRBV4-1 combines with J gene TRBJ2-7; no definite D call. V dropped 2 bases and J dropped 3 bases, with 8 bases sitting between them. Germline assignment: CDR1 MGHRA and CDR2 YSYEKL. This CDR3 is 13 amino acids long. The DNA of the CDR3 is TGCGCCAGCAGCCAAAATACGGGCTACGAGCAGTACTTC. This encodes CASSQNTGYEQYF.

The CDR3: CASSLQRTGGGEKLFF. The CDR3, as DNA: TGTGCCAGCAGCTTACAACGGACAGGGGGAGGTGAAAAACTGTTTTTT. This chain joins TRBV11-2 and TRBJ1-4; 10 nucleotides match TRBD1. J gave up 7 bases and V 2 bases, and 7 bases lay outside the gene matches. The germline gives CDR1 SGHAT, CDR2 FQNNGV. There are 16 residues in the CDR3. Together with reference TRBV11-2 and TRBJ1-4, the CDR3 gives the full variable domain: EAGVAQSPRYKIIEKRQSVAFWCNPISGHATLYWYQQILGQGPKLLIQFQNNGVVDDSQLPKDRFSAERLKGVDSTLKIQPAKLEDSAVYLCASSLQRTGGGEKLFFGSGTQLSVL.

V is TRBV4-1 and J is TRBJ1-3, with TRBD1 matching over 7 bases. Trimming cost V 4 bases and J 0 bases; bases outside gene matches: 12. The germline V gene has CDR1 MGHRA and CDR2 YSYEKL. This CDR3 is built from 18 residues. In DNA form, the CDR3 reads TGCGCCAGCAGCCCCTCCGGGGGACAGACCTTCTCTGGAAACACCATATATTTT. This gives the protein CASSPSGGQTFSGNTIYF.

Details on this clone: The sample holds other DNA sequences that translate to the same CDR3. The chain has TRBV5-6 and TRBJ2-5; D gene unclear. V lost 3 bases, J lost 5 bases, and 11 bases lay in between. The length of the CDR3 is 13 residues. Germline loops: CDR1 SGHDT, CDR2 YYEEEE. CDR3 residues: CASSSGLEETQYF. Here the CDR3 DNA reads TGTGCCAGCAGCTCCGGTCTAGAGGAGACCCAGTACTTC.

The chain uses TRBV10-3 and TRBJ1-6; no definite D call. There are 14 residues in the CDR3. Trimming removed 7 bases from V and 6 bases from J, with 13 bases in between. CDR1 is ENHRY and CDR2 is SYGVKD in the germline V gene. For the CDR3, the DNA is TGTGCCATCAAAGAGGATTTTGGTAATTCACCCCTCCACTTT. The encoded protein is CAIKEDFGNSPLHF.

The J gene is TRBJ2-3, the V gene TRBV10-3; D may be TRBD1 or TRBD2 (5 bases each). This CDR3 has 12 residues. Trimming removed 7 bases from V and 8 bases from J, with 13 bases in between. Per germline, CDR1 ENHRY and CDR2 SYGVKD. In DNA, the CDR3 is TGTGCCATCATGGGGGAAACGGGTACGCAGTATTTT. Residues: CAIMGETGTQYF.

This chain joins TRBV5-1 and TRBJ2-3; the D call may be TRBD1 or TRBD2 (5 bases each). This CDR3 contains 15 residues. The V gene lost 4 bases and the J gene lost 0 bases, with 12 bases spanning the gap. In germline, CDR1 is SGHRS, CDR2 YFSETQ. The CDR3 nucleotides read TGCGCCAGCAGCGGGGGTACCTCCAGCACAGATACGCAGTATTTT. Protein product: CASSGGTSSTDTQYF.

The rearrangement uses TRBV4-1 and TRBJ2-7, with D perhaps matching TRBD1 (5 bases). The CDR3 loop spans 16 amino acids. The germline V and J ends were trimmed by 1 base and 0 bases, with 13 bases remaining between them. The germline V gene encodes CDR1 MGHRA and CDR2 YSYEKL. CDR3 nucleotide sequence: TGCGCCAGCAGCCAAGTACTGCAGGGAAGCTCCTACGAGCAGTACTTC. Protein sequence: CASSQVLQGSSYEQYF.

This rearrangement joins TRBV9 to TRBJ2-7; perhaps TRBD1 as D (6 bases). CDR3 length: 14 residues. Germline V CDR1 and CDR2: SGDLS, YYNGEE. The V and J ends lost 2 bases and 2 bases respectively, with 11 bases between them. The DNA of the CDR3 is TGTGCCAGCAGCGTCTACCGGGACACCTACGAGCAGTACTTC. This gives the protein CASSVYRDTYEQYF.

The chain employs TRBV7-9 and TRBJ2-7; no clear D. The ends were cut back, 5 bases at V and 2 bases at J, with 7 bases in the middle. The CDR3 is 12 amino acids. Germline-derived CDR1 and CDR2 are SEHNR and FQNEAQ (reference sequence). DNA for the CDR3: TGTGCCAGCAGCCAAGCGCCCTACGAGCAGTACTTC. As protein: CASSQAPYEQYF.

J is TRBJ2-7 and V is TRBV6-1; D remains unclear. Trimming took off 2 bases at V and 5 bases at J, with 7 bases between the two ends. The CDR3 totals 12 residues. Germline loops: CDR1 MNHNS, CDR2 SASEGT. This chain's CDR3 is CASSERWDEQYF. The DNA for the CDR3 is TGTGCCAGCAGTGAACGATGGGACGAGCAGTACTTC.